The source of this TCR beta chain is a study of control samples from healthy donors and cancer patients. Germline loops: CDR1 SGHTA, CDR2 FQGNSA. Trimming removed 4 bases from V and 3 bases from J, with 13 bases in between. The CDR3 extends over 15 amino acids. Repertoires were generated with immunoSEQ multiplex PCR, while TCRdb's copy carries only in-frame clones and drops some. The sample lists about 130,000 clones, 90% seen once, with roughly 2.6% in the top ten. The V call is TRBV7-2, the J call TRBJ1-5; a weak D match, TRBD1 (5 bases). Sequencing was carried out using blood. This TCR was recovered from a man aged 35 to 55 in good health. The CDR3 DNA is TGTGCCAGCAGCTCCTCGCGAGGGGCCAATCAGCCCCAGCATTTT. Translation: CASSSSRGANQPQHF.